Each of the 14 T cell receptor beta chains below was sequenced from the same sample in a study of blood T cell repertoires in COVID-19 (dated by TCRdb to 2018 to 2021). Library construction relied on the immunoSEQ multiplex PCR assay. As stored in TCRdb, this immuneACCESS dataset retains in-frame rearrangements with V and J assigned. A fraction of the clones does not appear; measured against another copy, unresolved V genes explain less than half of the discrepancy, and the remainder lacks a known reason. The sample contains about 40,000 clones, approximately 91% of them found a single time. Roughly 0.4% of the sample lies in the top ten. Sequencing was carried out using peripheral blood. The receptor set was obtained from a human donor in a cohort sampled during active COVID-19.

This rearrangement joins TRBV20-1 to TRBJ1-1; D gene ambiguous. This CDR3 is built from 8 residues. CDR1 is DFQATT and CDR2 is SNEGSKA in the germline V gene (reference sequence). CDR3 DNA: TGCTCCTTGACTGAAGCTTTCTTT. Translated, it gives CSLTEAFF.

The table lists this clone with a few counts. J is TRBJ2-7 and V is TRBV27; weak D call: TRBD1 (5 bases). This CDR3 comprises 14 residues. Deletions cut 2 bases from V and 3 bases from J, with 11 bases between. Germline loops: CDR1 MNHEY, CDR2 SMNVEV (reference sequence). CDR3 coding DNA: TGTGCCAGCAGTTTAAAATCTCAGGGCTACGAGCAGTACTTC. Its protein product is CASSLKSQGYEQYF.

The chain is built from TRBV5-1 and TRBJ2-7; D is ambiguous. The ends were cut back, 0 bases at V and 5 bases at J, with 18 bases in the middle. The CDR3 consists of 16 residues. CDR1 SGHRS and CDR2 YFSETQ come from the germline V gene. The CDR3 DNA is TGCGCCAGCAGCTTGGCCTTTGACCCTATTCGGGACGAGCAGTACTTC. Translated: CASSLAFDPIRDEQYF.

This clone came up once. The CDR3 DNA is TGTGCCAGCAGCTTGGCAGGGGGCTTACTAGCTGGCTACACCTTC. This encodes CASSLAGGLLAGYTF. The V and J genes are TRBV5-4 and TRBJ1-2; 8 nucleotides agree with TRBD1. Germline lookup yields CDR1 SGHNT and CDR2 YYREEE (reference sequence). The CDR3 is made up of 15 amino acids. Germline trimming cut 0 bases from V and 7 bases from J; bases unmatched to any gene: 8.

Only a few counts were recorded for this clone. This sequence joins TRBV4-3 and TRBJ1-1; 9 bases fit TRBD1. Trimming at V came to 0 bases and at J to 1 base, leaving 9 bases not matched to a gene. This CDR3 contains 18 residues. Germline values: CDR1 LGHNA, CDR2 YSLEER. CDR3 residues: CASSQETGGLLGNTEAFF. The CDR3 nucleotides are TGCGCCAGCAGCCAAGAGACAGGGGGTTTGTTGGGGAACACTGAAGCTTTCTTT.

This chain links TRBV4-3 with TRBJ1-5; D not resolved. Germline lookup yields CDR1 LGHNA and CDR2 YSLEER. The CDR3 is 17 residues long. With 2 bases removed from V and 2 bases from J, the gap between germline ends came to 16 bases. CDR3: CASSQSREISRNQPQHF. CDR3 DNA: TGCGCCAGCAGCCAATCGAGGGAAATATCGCGCAATCAGCCCCAGCATTTT.

The chain recombines TRBV19 with TRBJ2-7; possibly TRBD2 for D (6 bases). Per germline, CDR1 LNHDA and CDR2 SQIVND (reference sequence). The CDR3 is made up of 12 amino acids. V gave up 4 bases and J gave up 4 bases, with 8 bases separating them. The CDR3 nucleotides read TGTGCCAGTAGTAAAAGCGGGTACGAGCAGTACTTC. It translates to CASSKSGYEQYF.

The chain uses TRBV5-5 and TRBJ2-6; 9 nucleotides line up with TRBD1. Germline CDR1 SGHKS, CDR2 YYEKEE (reference sequence). V lost 3 bases, J lost 2 bases, and 15 bases stayed unmatched. The CDR3 covers 20 residues. CDR3 sequence (DNA): TGTGCCAGCAGCTACCGGGACAGGGAAGGCTGGATCGCTGGGGCCAACGTCCTGACTTTC. Its translation: CASSYRDREGWIAGANVLTF.

This clone was recorded a few times. The rearrangement links TRBV12-3 or TRBV12-4 to TRBJ2-7; no clear D gene. CDR3 length: 12 residues. V was trimmed by 3 bases and J by 5 bases, leaving 8 bases between them. The DNA for the CDR3 is TGTGCCAGCAGTTTGTTTCGGGACGAGCAGTACTTC. Translating gives CASSLFRDEQYF.

The CDR3: CASSQGGAGGYEQYF. The CDR3 DNA is TGCGCCAGCAGCCAAGGAGGGGCAGGGGGCTACGAGCAGTACTTC. V and J are TRBV4-1 and TRBJ2-7, with TRBD1 matching over 7 bases. Germline CDR1 MGHRA, CDR2 YSYEKL. The ends lost 1 base at V and 3 bases at J; junction bases unmatched: 6. The CDR3 has 15 residues.

This clone was recorded once. V and J are TRBV27 and TRBJ2-7, with 11 bases aligning to TRBD1. In germline, CDR1 is MNHEY, CDR2 SMNVEV (reference sequence). V was clipped by 5 bases and J by 3 bases; unmatched bases: 9. The CDR3 length is 16 residues. CDR3 in amino acids: CASSAGTGGFFYEQYF. The CDR3 DNA reads as TGTGCCAGCAGTGCGGGGACAGGGGGTTTTTTCTACGAGCAGTACTTC.

This clone was seen only a few times. The V and J genes are TRBV6-5 and TRBJ1-2; perhaps TRBD1 as D (6 bases). Trimming cost V 5 bases and J 5 bases, with 6 bases left between them. The germline V gene has CDR1 MNHEY and CDR2 SVGAGI. The CDR3 loop spans 11 amino acids. CDR3 amino acids: CASSTGYGYTF. The CDR3, as DNA: TGTGCCAGCAGTACAGGGTATGGCTACACCTTC.

The chain recombines TRBV7-2 with TRBJ2-1; 16 nucleotides match TRBD2. The CDR3 is 15 amino acids. From germline, CDR1 is SGHTA and CDR2 FQGNSA. J was trimmed by 15 bases and V by 4 bases; bases with no gene match: 9. The CDR3, as DNA: TGTGCCAGCAGCTCAAGAGGGACTAGCGGGGGGGCACCGTTCTTC. It yields the protein CASSSRGTSGGAPFF.

The chain employs TRBV2 and TRBJ1-6; TRBD1 agrees at 7 bases. Germline CDR1 reads SNHLY; CDR2 reads FYNNEI. The CDR3 is made up of 15 amino acids. V lost 2 bases to trimming and J lost 10 bases; unmatched junction nucleotides: 8. The CDR3 nucleotides read TGTGCCAGCAGTGAATTGACAGGGAAGGGGTCACCCCTCCACTTT. This gives the protein CASSELTGKGSPLHF. Filled out from reference TRBV2 and TRBJ1-6, the complete variable domain reads EPEVTQTPSHQVTQMGQEVILRCVPISNHLYFYWYRQILGQKVEFLVSFYNNEISEKSEIFDDQFSVERPDGSNFTLKIRSTKLEDSAMYFCASSELTGKGSPLHFGNGTRLTVT.